The T cell receptor (beta chain) under discussion was sequenced for a study of CD8 T cells in ankylosing spondylitis. Notes on the study in general: Some motif variants had been reported before (in reactive arthritis synovial fluid and blood). Ankylosing spondylitis blood seemed to carry a telltale TCR beta motif made of seven or eight highly homologous variants.

Of note for this clonotype: Its antigen is currently unknown.

TCRdb re-analysed the 5' RACE reads in MiXCR, keeping a single row per CDR3 protein. The sample contains some 840,000 distinct CDR3 sequences, 12% of which appear only once. The receptor comes from a male donor with ankylosing spondylitis. Sequenced sample: blood, either unsorted or a sorted T cell fraction (not recorded which).

This CDR3 reads CASNQGAQENEQYF. CDR3 coding DNA: TGCGCCAGCAATCAAGGGGCACAGGAAAACGAGCAGTACTTC. The chain couples TRBV5-1 to TRBJ2-7; D may be TRBD1 (5 bases). The V end lost 6 bases, the J end lost 5 bases, and 18 bases lay between the germline ends. In germline, CDR1 is SGHRS, CDR2 YFSETQ. CDR3 length equals 14 residues.